This record looks at one T cell receptor (beta chain) sequence and its context. Its antigen is as yet unknown. This specimen belongs to a study of shared clonotypes between healthy human individuals. It was across several immunoSEQ plates that each subset's genomic DNA was evenly split. Sequencing was performed with immunoSEQ multiplex PCR; in TCRdb, only in-frame clones are kept and a portion is missing. The data hold hundreds of thousands of clones, with roughly 98% observed a single time. The CDR3 length is 14 residues. Germline CDR1 SEHNR, CDR2 FQNEAQ (reference sequence). V was clipped by 5 bases and J by 5 bases, with 16 bases between them. CD45RO-negative CD8 cells positively selected for CCR7 made up the naive population, which excluded terminally differentiated effector memory CD45RA+ cells. Findings and caveats of the study: Around 4.7% was the fraction of naive CD4 clonotypes found shared across a few donors.

Sequenced: naive CD8+ T cells sorted from blood. The TCR was taken from a man aged 30 to 39 in good health. The chain has TRBV7-9 and TRBJ2-7; D is perhaps TRBD1 or TRBD2 (5 bases each). Here the CDR3 DNA reads TGTGCCAGCAGCCCGAGGGGCCCAGACAACGAGCAGTACTTC. Encoded protein: CASSPRGPDNEQYF.